This TCR beta chain emerged from a study of molecular identifiers for immune sequencing clone quantification. As previously described, bulk TCR libraries were made using listed TCR primers. TCRdb used MiXCR to reprocess the PCR reads, holding one entry per CDR3 protein. The sample yields about half a million distinct CDR3 sequences, roughly a fifth seen once. In regard to this clonotype: Its matching antigen is unknown.

Overall study findings and caveats: It was shown that clones above 20 RNA copies held over 98% of effector molecules, but under 1% in naive cells.

Germline V gene lookup returns CDR1 MNHEY and CDR2 SMNVEV (reference sequence). V lost 2 bases to trimming and J lost 2 bases, with 10 bases between them. The CDR3 consists of 14 residues. Each library that profiled naive CD8 cells came from around 20,000 to 990,000 sorted cells with 10%, 30% or 50% RNA. When naive CD8 T cells were sorted, they were gated as CD8+CD4-CCR7+CD45RA+. The source of this sequence is a human donor in good health. Some libraries in this study had Jurkat cell RNA spiked in. The sequenced sample consisted of naive CD8+ T cells from blood, with Jurkat cell RNA spiked in. The subset here: FACS-sorted CD8+CD4-CCR7+CD45RA+ naive T cells. The rearrangement links TRBV27 to TRBJ2-7; D gene unclear. CDR3 sequence (DNA): TGTGCCAGCAGTTTAACAGTACCTACCTACGAGCAGTACTTC. Its translation is CASSLTVPTYEQYF.